The 24 T cell receptor beta chains below come from one sample, sequenced in a study of blood T cell repertoires in COVID-19 (dated by TCRdb to between 2020 and 2021). The library relied on the immunoSEQ multiplex PCR assay. TCRdb limited this immuneACCESS table to in-frame rearrangements with V and J called. A share of clones is missing; checked studies link under half to unresolved V genes, and the rest is unexplained. The table for this sample lists about 200,000 clones; around 85% of them were counted only once. Around 0.93% of the sample lies in the top ten. The source material was peripheral blood. All receptors come from a man aged 55 to 70 with COVID-19, enrolled during active disease.

A word on this clone: The sample carries other DNA sequences with the same CDR3. The chain is built from TRBV3-1 (or the pseudogene TRBV3-2) and TRBJ1-1; possible D gene TRBD1, 5 bases. Germline V gene lookup returns CDR1 LGHDT and CDR2 YNNKEL (reference sequence). The CDR3 totals 14 residues. The germline V and J ends were trimmed by 1 base and 1 base, with 7 bases remaining between them. Here the CDR3 DNA reads TGTGCCAGCAGCCAAGTGGGGGGGAACACTGAAGCTTTCTTT. Protein: CASSQVGGNTEAFF.

The chain uses TRBV7-2 and TRBJ2-5; 8 positions agree with TRBD2. This CDR3 is built from 14 residues. With 5 bases clipped from V and 3 bases from J, the junction kept 5 bases outside the gene matches. Per germline, CDR1 SGHTA and CDR2 FQGNSA. CDR3 residues: CASSHQAGEETQYF. CDR3 nucleotides: TGTGCCAGCAGCCACCAAGCGGGAGAAGAGACCCAGTACTTC.

This clone was counted between two and nine times. This rearrangement joins TRBV19 to TRBJ2-7; perhaps TRBD2 as D (5 bases). Between the trimmed V and J ends, which lost 4 bases and 5 bases, there was a span of 15 bases. Germline V gives CDR1 LNHDA, CDR2 SQIVND (reference sequence). The length of the CDR3 is 14 residues. This chain's CDR3 is CASSTRGVRNEQYF. The CDR3 DNA follows: TGTGCCAGTAGTACTCGGGGTGTTAGAAACGAGCAGTACTTC.

This clone has only one observation. The chain combines TRBV19 with TRBJ2-2, with D tentatively TRBD2 (5 bases). The V gene's germline CDR1 is LNHDA and CDR2 SQIVND (reference sequence). The CDR3 consists of 14 residues. Trimming took 1 base from V and 7 from J, leaving 10 bases between them. This CDR3 reads CASSIVPGGGELFF. The CDR3 bases are TGTGCCAGTAGTATAGTCCCCGGAGGCGGGGAGCTGTTTTTT.

With respect to this clone: The same CDR3 is also encoded by other DNA sequences in this sample. The V and J genes are TRBV5-1 and TRBJ2-7; 7 nucleotides agree with TRBD2. There are 14 residues in the CDR3. CDR1 and CDR2 from the germline V gene are SGHRS and YFSETQ. The junction had 4 bases not matched to a gene; V was cut back by 0 bases and J by 4 bases. For the CDR3, the DNA is TGCGCCAGCAGCTTGGACGGGGGGAGTTACGAGCAGTACTTC. Protein: CASSLDGGSYEQYF.

The V and J genes are TRBV30 and TRBJ1-2, with 7 bases lining up with TRBD1. CDR1 is GTSNPN and CDR2 is SVGIG in the germline V gene (reference sequence). The V gene end was trimmed by 6 bases and the J gene end by 4 bases; junction bases not matched to a gene: 8. The CDR3 consists of 13 residues. DNA for the CDR3: TGTGCCTGCCAAAAGACAGGGTTCTATGGCTACACCTTC. This translates into CACQKTGFYGYTF.

V gene TRBV30 combines with J gene TRBJ1-1, with D possibly being TRBD1 (6 bases). Germline V lookup: CDR1 GTSNPN, CDR2 SVGIG (reference sequence). The CDR3 is 13 residues long. V gave up 3 bases and J gave up 3 bases, with 11 bases separating them. DNA of the CDR3: TGTGCCTGGAGGAGGGGGTATTACACTGAAGCTTTCTTT. Amino acid sequence: CAWRRGYYTEAFF.

This clone has just a few counts. The V and J genes are TRBV18 and TRBJ1-3; 9 bases fit TRBD1. The CDR3 is 18 residues long. The V gene's germline CDR1 is KGHSH and CDR2 LQKENI. Trimming took 3 bases from V and 4 from J; bases not matched to a gene: 13. This chain's CDR3 is CASSPLPGQGSSGNTIYF. The CDR3 coding sequence is TGTGCCAGCTCACCGTTACCGGGACAGGGATCGTCCGGAAACACCATATATTTT.

This clone was found many times. The chain recombines TRBV14 with TRBJ2-7; D is uncertain. The V and J ends lost 1 base and 5 bases respectively, with 3 bases between them. The CDR3 length is 11 residues. The V gene's germline CDR1 is SGHDN and CDR2 FVKESK. This chain's CDR3 is CASSQGNEQYF. DNA of the CDR3: TGTGCCAGCAGCCAAGGTAACGAGCAGTACTTC.

This clone showed up just once. The V and J genes are TRBV11-2 and TRBJ2-1, with TRBD2 matching over 8 bases. The CDR3 spans 15 residues. Looked up from germline, CDR1 is SGHAT and CDR2 is FQNNGV. The V and J ends lost 5 bases and 5 bases, in that order; junction bases with no gene match: 8. The DNA for the CDR3 is TGTGCCAGCAGCCCCTACGTGCGGGAGGACAATGAGCAGTTCTTC. Residues: CASSPYVREDNEQFF.

The chain has TRBV30 and TRBJ1-1; the D is unclear. Germline V gives CDR1 GTSNPN, CDR2 SVGIG (reference sequence). Between the trimmed V and J ends, which lost 3 bases and 4 bases, there was a span of 18 bases. The CDR3 length is 15 residues. In DNA form, the CDR3 reads TGTGCCTGGAGCCATTCTTACGGGGTAGGCACTGAAGCTTTCTTT. Its protein is CAWSHSYGVGTEAFF.

The chain combines TRBV14 with TRBJ1-3; D remains ambiguous. This CDR3 is 15 amino acids long. Germline V gene lookup returns CDR1 SGHDN and CDR2 FVKESK. V lost 1 base and J lost 2, with 9 bases in between. As DNA, the CDR3 is TGTGCCAGCAGCCAAGGGCAGGCCCCTGGAAACACCATATATTTT. Residues: CASSQGQAPGNTIYF.

V is TRBV28 and J is TRBJ1-1; TRBD1 might be the D (6 bases). Germline loops: CDR1 MDHEN, CDR2 SYDVKM. The ends were cut back, 2 bases at V and 10 bases at J, with 8 bases in the middle. The CDR3 sequence is 11 residues long. The CDR3 DNA follows: TGTGCCAGCAGTTTAACAGGGTCAGCTTTCTTT. Amino acids: CASSLTGSAFF.

The rearrangement joins TRBV19 to TRBJ1-5, with D maybe TRBD1 (5 bases). Trimming took 2 bases from V and 1 from J, leaving 6 bases between them. CDR1 and CDR2 from the germline V gene are LNHDA and SQIVND (reference sequence). The CDR3 length is 14 residues. The CDR3 reads CASSIQGSNQPQHF. Here the CDR3 DNA reads TGTGCCAGTAGTATACAGGGAAGCAATCAGCCCCAGCATTTT.

This clone has only a few counts. The chain couples TRBV11-2 to TRBJ1-1; 9 bases fit TRBD1. The germline V gene encodes CDR1 SGHAT and CDR2 FQNNGV. V lost 5 bases and J lost 4; bases outside the gene matches: 8. The CDR3 is made up of 15 amino acids. This CDR3 is CASSPQGARGTEAFF. CDR3 sequence (DNA): TGTGCCAGCAGCCCACAGGGGGCGAGGGGCACTGAAGCTTTCTTT.

The chain employs TRBV19 and TRBJ1-3, with D perhaps TRBD1 (5 bases). CDR3 size: 13 residues. Germline-derived CDR1 and CDR2 are LNHDA and SQIVND (reference sequence). V was trimmed by 10 bases and J by 0 bases, leaving 10 bases between them. This CDR3 reads CATQVISGNTIYF. Written as DNA, the CDR3 is TGTGCCACACAGGTTATCTCTGGAAACACCATATATTTT.

The rearrangement uses TRBV7-3 and TRBJ1-1; TRBD1 matches at 7 bases. The CDR3 runs to 15 residues. The germline V gene encodes CDR1 SGHTA and CDR2 FQGTGA. The ends lost 2 bases at V and 6 bases at J; junction bases unmatched: 9. The CDR3 sequence is CASSLEGRRGSEAFF. CDR3 in DNA: TGTGCCAGCAGCTTAGAAGGTCGCAGGGGGTCTGAAGCTTTCTTT. The entire variable domain, with the rest obtained from reference TRBV7-3 and TRBJ1-1, is as follows: GAGVSQTPSNKVTEKGKYVELRCDPISGHTALYWYRQSLGQGPEFLIYFQGTGAADDSGLPNDRFFAVRPEGSVSTLKIQRTERGDSAVYLCASSLEGRRGSEAFFGQGTRLTVV.

The chain couples TRBV7-9 to TRBJ2-1; 10 bases agree with TRBD2. Trimming at V came to 6 bases and at J to 5 bases, leaving 7 bases not matched to a gene. This CDR3 has 15 amino acids. Germline assignment: CDR1 SEHNR and CDR2 FQNEAQ (reference sequence). CDR3 in amino acids: CASRPLAGVHNEQFF. The CDR3 region has the DNA TGTGCCAGCAGACCCCTAGCGGGAGTCCACAATGAGCAGTTCTTC.

The CDR3 here is CASSLISGGQETQYF. The CDR3 nucleotides read TGCGCCAGCAGCTTGATAAGCGGGGGGCAAGAGACCCAGTACTTC. The chain links TRBV5-1 to TRBJ2-5; 9 positions match TRBD2. This CDR3 spans 15 amino acids. CDR1 is SGHRS, CDR2 YFSETQ, per germline. V gave up 1 base and J gave up 2 bases; unmatched junction bases: 3. Full variable domain (rest looked up from reference TRBV5-1 and TRBJ2-5): KAGVTQTPRYLIKTRGQQVTLSCSPISGHRSVSWYQQTPGQGLQFLFEYFSETQRNKGNFPGRFSGRQFSNSRSEMNVSTLELGDSALYLCASSLISGGQETQYFGPGTRLLVL.

The chain employs TRBV11-2 and TRBJ1-1, with a weak D call TRBD1 (6 bases). This CDR3 has 14 amino acids. Trimming took off 1 base at V and 3 bases at J, with 9 bases between the two ends. Germline V CDR1 and CDR2: SGHAT, FQNNGV. The CDR3 bases are TGTGCCAGCAGCTTAGTGGCAGGGGACACTGAAGCTTTCTTT. Its protein is CASSLVAGDTEAFF.

In the case of this clone: Other DNA sequences from this sample encode an identical CDR3 as well. The chain carries TRBV5-1 and TRBJ1-1; D may be TRBD1 (5 bases). V was pared by 1 base and J by 1 base, with 8 bases between. The CDR3 runs to 14 residues. Germline V gene sequence: CDR1 SGHRS, CDR2 YFSETQ. The CDR3 nucleotides read TGCGCCAGCAGCTTGCAGGGTCCGAACACTGAAGCTTTCTTT. This sequence encodes CASSLQGPNTEAFF.

This clone was observed once. The J gene is TRBJ1-1, the V gene TRBV6-1, with 11 bases matching TRBD1. CDR1 and CDR2 (germline): MNHNS, SASEGT. This CDR3 is built from 16 residues. The V gene end was trimmed by 2 bases and the J gene end by 6 bases; junction bases not matched to a gene: 8. The CDR3 bases are TGTGCCAGCAGTGAACTGGGGACAGGGGGTTTGTCTGAAGCTTTCTTT. Encoded protein: CASSELGTGGLSEAFF.

This clone was observed a few times. V and J are TRBV11-2 and TRBJ1-2; unclear D gene. Trimming stripped 4 bases from V and 4 bases from J, with 10 bases between. This CDR3 is built from 13 residues. The germline CDR1 and CDR2 sequences are SGHAT and FQNNGV. DNA of the CDR3: TGTGCCAGCAGCTCCCTCCCCGGCTATGGCTACACCTTC. Its translation is CASSSLPGYGYTF.

CDR3 sequence: CASSEGVGTSNEKLFF. Written as DNA, the CDR3 is TGTGCCAGCAGTGAAGGTGTTGGGACTTCTAATGAAAAACTGTTTTTT. This chain joins TRBV2 and TRBJ1-4; D possibly corresponds to TRBD1 (5 bases). Germline values: CDR1 SNHLY, CDR2 FYNNEI. This CDR3 has 16 amino acids. V dropped 1 base and J dropped 3 bases, with 12 bases sitting between them.